The next 11 T cell receptor beta chains were all read from a single sample in a study of T cells in Graves' hyperthyroidism and ophthalmopathy. The CDR3 regions of TCR beta were amplified from RNA transcripts. First-round RT-PCR of the TCR CDR3 relied on the HTBI primer set. TCRdb recomputed calls from the multiplex PCR reads with MiXCR, one row per CDR3 protein. Here the sample spans approximately 260,000 distinct CDR3 sequences, over 12% being singletons. Specimen: blood. All receptors derive from a woman between 50 and 59 years old with Graves' hyperthyroidism that later progressed to Graves' ophthalmopathy.

This clonotype was observed a few times. J is TRBJ2-3 and V is TRBV14; D remains ambiguous. CDR3 size: 19 residues. Trimming removed 3 bases at V and 2 bases at J, with 24 bases between. CDR1 SGHDN and CDR2 FVKESK come from the germline V gene. In DNA, the CDR3 is TGTGCCAGCAGCCATCGTTTGGTTTGGGGTTGGCGGATCACAGATACGCAGTATTTT. It encodes CASSHRLVWGWRITDTQYF.

This clonotype was observed many times. The chain recombines TRBV5-1 with TRBJ2-1; D perhaps matches TRBD2 (5 bases). The V end lost 5 bases, the J end lost 6 bases, and 18 bases lay between the germline ends. CDR3 length equals 15 residues. CDR1 is SGHRS and CDR2 is YFSETQ in the germline V gene. In nucleotides, the CDR3 is TGCGCCAGCAGTACCGGGGTTGCGGACCCCAATGAGCAGTTCTTC. Translation: CASSTGVADPNEQFF.

This clonotype appeared many times. This chain joins TRBV2 and TRBJ2-7, with D unclear. The germline CDR1 and CDR2 sequences are SNHLY and FYNNEI. This CDR3 is built from 14 residues. V gave up 8 bases and J gave up 3 bases, with 17 bases separating them. CDR3 in DNA: TGTGCCAGCGGAATGGGCCCCTCCTACTACGAGCAGTACTTC. This translates into CASGMGPSYYEQYF.

This clonotype was recorded many times. The V call is TRBV20-1, the J call TRBJ1-1; 7 bases match TRBD1. Trimming took 1 base from V and 1 from J; bases not matched to a gene: 18. This CDR3 spans 19 amino acids. Per the germline V gene, CDR1 is DFQATT and CDR2 is SNEGSKA (reference sequence). CDR3 protein: CSARGSESGTVFSNTEAFF. The CDR3 region has the DNA TGCAGTGCTAGAGGAAGCGAATCCGGGACAGTTTTCTCGAACACTGAAGCTTTCTTT.

This clonotype was detected a few times. V is TRBV5-1 and J is TRBJ2-7; D is undetermined. The V gene's germline CDR1 is SGHRS and CDR2 YFSETQ. The CDR3 is made up of 14 amino acids. V lost 0 bases and J 2 bases, leaving 9 bases between the germline ends. Here the CDR3 reads CASSLAPPAYEQYF. CDR3 nucleotide sequence: TGCGCCAGCAGCTTGGCTCCCCCCGCCTACGAGCAGTACTTC. The variable domain in full, completed from reference TRBV5-1 and TRBJ2-7, reads KAGVTQTPRYLIKTRGQQVTLSCSPISGHRSVSWYQQTPGQGLQFLFEYFSETQRNKGNFPGRFSGRQFSNSRSEMNVSTLELGDSALYLCASSLAPPAYEQYFGPGTRLTVT.

This clonotype was counted at least ten times. The chain combines TRBV6-1 with TRBJ2-7, with 9 bases fitting TRBD1. In germline, CDR1 is MNHNS, CDR2 SASEGT. The CDR3 is made up of 13 amino acids. The junction had 6 bases not matched to a gene; V was cut back by 7 bases and J by 5 bases. CDR3 bases: TGTGCCAGCATAGGGACAGGGAGGAACGAGCAGTACTTC. Protein product: CASIGTGRNEQYF.

This clonotype was found many times. V and J are TRBV7-8 and TRBJ2-1; maybe TRBD1 (6 bases). V was clipped by 5 bases and J by 6 bases, with 11 bases between them. The CDR3 contains 13 residues. CDR1 and CDR2 from the germline V gene are SGHVS and FQNEAQ. The CDR3 loop reads CASSTAGANEQFF. CDR3 coding DNA: TGTGCCAGCAGCACAGCAGGGGCCAATGAGCAGTTCTTC.

This clonotype came up many times. The rearrangement joins TRBV5-1 to TRBJ1-6; TRBD1 matches at 7 bases. Germline CDR1 and CDR2: SGHRS and YFSETQ. This CDR3 comprises 15 residues. Unmatched junction bases numbered 3, after V lost 1 base and J lost 5 bases. The CDR3 is CASSLFGTDNSPLHF. The CDR3 DNA reads TGCGCCAGCAGCTTGTTCGGGACAGATAATTCACCCCTCCACTTT.

This clonotype was observed many times. The rearrangement links TRBV7-8 to TRBJ1-1, with unresolved D. CDR3 length equals 13 residues. Germline V gene sequence: CDR1 SGHVS, CDR2 FQNEAQ. Between the trimmed V and J ends, which lost 1 base and 4 bases, there was a span of 7 bases. In DNA, the CDR3 is TGTGCCAGCAGCTTAGGTACGGGCACTGAAGCTTTCTTT. This translates into CASSLGTGTEAFF.

This clonotype was picked up a small number of times. V and J are TRBV20-1 and TRBJ1-1; D is uncertain. Trimming removed 2 bases at V and 7 bases at J, with 14 bases between. The CDR3 covers 13 residues. Germline V gene lookup returns CDR1 DFQATT and CDR2 SNEGSKA (reference sequence). CDR3 protein: CSARLPYRGEAFF. The DNA of the CDR3 is TGCAGTGCTAGATTGCCTTATCGGGGTGAAGCTTTCTTT.

This clonotype was recorded many times. The chain recombines TRBV2 with TRBJ2-2; the match to TRBD2 covers 8 bases. The germline CDR1 and CDR2 sequences are SNHLY and FYNNEI. The CDR3 consists of 14 residues. V was clipped by 6 bases and J by 4 bases; unmatched bases: 4. CDR3 in amino acids: CASRTTSGTGELFF. The CDR3 DNA sequence: TGTGCCAGCAGGACAACTAGCGGCACCGGGGAGCTGTTTTTT.